This passage covers 9 T cell receptor beta chains from one sample sequenced in a study of shared clonotypes between healthy human individuals. Measured with immunoSEQ multiplex PCR; TCRdb has only the in-frame clones, and not every one. The repertoire holds some 240,000 clones, with about 69% as singletons. Sequenced material: memory CD4+ T cells sorted from blood. As for subset: CD45RA-negative fraction. All receptors come from a man aged 25-40 years in good health.

There are a few counts of this clone. The rearrangement joins TRBV10-3 to TRBJ1-5; 8 nucleotides align to TRBD1. J was trimmed by 6 bases and V by 1 base; bases with no gene match: 8. CDR1 and CDR2 from the germline V gene are ENHRY and SYGVKD. This CDR3 is 16 amino acids long. CDR3 loop: CAISEFSGQGSQPQHF. The CDR3 DNA follows: TGTGCCATCAGTGAGTTCTCCGGACAGGGCAGTCAGCCCCAGCATTTT.

The chain has TRBV9 and TRBJ2-6; D is possibly TRBD1 (6 bases). V shed 0 bases and J shed 9 bases, with 19 bases lying between them. This CDR3 comprises 17 residues. Germline V CDR1 and CDR2: SGDLS, YYNGEE. In DNA form, the CDR3 reads TGTGCCAGCAGCGTAGAACAGGGTAAGACGGTGGTCAACGTCCTGACTTTC. This translates into CASSVEQGKTVVNVLTF.

V usage is TRBV7-6 and J usage is TRBJ1-4, with D hard to call. Germline CDR1 reads SGHVS; CDR2 reads FNYEAQ. The CDR3 extends over 15 amino acids. V was pared by 5 bases and J by 12 bases, with 22 bases between. The DNA for the CDR3 is TGTGCCAGCAGCCCATACAAGATGCGAGGCGAGGAACTGTTTTTT. Translation: CASSPYKMRGEELFF. The full variable domain, in which reference TRBV7-6 and TRBJ1-4 provide the parts outside the CDR3, is GAGVSQSPRYKVTKRGQDVALRCDPISGHVSLYWYRQALGQGPEFLTYFNYEAQQDKSGLPNDRFSAERPEGSISTLTIQRTEQRDSAMYRCASSPYKMRGEELFFGSGTQLSVL.

The chain is built from TRBV28 and TRBJ2-7, with 8 bases that match TRBD1. In germline, CDR1 is MDHEN, CDR2 SYDVKM. The CDR3 length is 15 residues. Losses at the gene ends were 3 bases for V and 6 bases for J; bases not matched to a gene: 10. As DNA, the CDR3 is TGTGCCAGCAGTTTTCTCCCGGGACAGGCGGTCGAGCAGTACTTC. Amino acid sequence: CASSFLPGQAVEQYF.

The chain employs TRBV2 and TRBJ2-5; the D gene is possibly TRBD1 (5 bases). Between the trimmed V and J ends, which lost 7 bases and 4 bases, there was a span of 10 bases. CDR3 length: 12 amino acids. Germline V gene sequence: CDR1 SNHLY, CDR2 FYNNEI. CDR3 loop: CASNQGGETQYF. Here the CDR3 DNA reads TGTGCCAGCAACCAGGGTGGAGAGACCCAGTACTTC.

In this sample, this clone turned up a few times. The chain uses TRBV6-5 and TRBJ1-2; D is unresolved. In germline, CDR1 is MNHEY, CDR2 SVGAGI. The CDR3 totals 12 residues. Trimming took 7 bases from V and 5 from J, leaving 11 bases between them. In DNA form, the CDR3 reads TGTGCCAGCACTTCCCTGGGATATGGCTACACCTTC. This encodes CASTSLGYGYTF.

The CDR3 DNA sequence: TGCGCCAGCAGCTTGTTGGGGGAGACCTACAATGAGCAGTTCTTC. This translates into CASSLLGETYNEQFF. The chain is built from TRBV5-1 and TRBJ2-1; perhaps D is TRBD1 or TRBD2 (5 bases each). This CDR3 region has 15 residues. Germline CDR1 reads SGHRS; CDR2 reads YFSETQ. Deletions cut 1 base from V and 2 bases from J, with 10 bases between.

The chain recombines TRBV11-2 with TRBJ2-3, with D tentatively TRBD2 (5 bases). CDR1 and CDR2 from the germline V gene are SGHAT and FQNNGV. Trimming took 1 base from V and 1 from J, leaving 9 bases between them. CDR3 length equals 15 residues. CDR3 loop: CASSLVSGRTDTQYF. The CDR3 DNA follows: TGTGCCAGCAGCTTAGTCAGCGGACGCACAGATACGCAGTATTTT.

This clone was counted a few times. This chain links TRBV5-4 with TRBJ2-1; 7 bases are a match to TRBD2. J was trimmed by 9 bases and V by 3 bases; bases with no gene match: 3. The germline CDR1 and CDR2 sequences are SGHNT and YYREEE (reference sequence). The CDR3 has 12 amino acids. The CDR3 region has the DNA TGTGCCAGCAGCTATTCTAGCGGTGAGCAGTTCTTC. Translation: CASSYSSGEQFF.